These 16 T cell receptor beta chains were sequenced from one sample in a study of early T cells in non-severe SARS-CoV-2 infection. TCRdb re-analysed the 5' RACE reads in MiXCR, keeping a single row per CDR3 protein. Seen here are some 80,000 distinct CDR3 sequences, approximately 14% observed once, and the top ten hold 1.4%. The sample was whole blood. The receptors were gathered from an adult who was a healthcare worker with PCR-confirmed SARS-CoV-2 infection or an uninfected control (not recorded which).

V and J are TRBV12-3 or TRBV12-4 and TRBJ1-1, with 10 bases identical to TRBD1. The CDR3 is made up of 16 amino acids. V gave up 0 bases and J gave up 5 bases; unmatched junction bases: 6. The CDR3 loop reads CASSLARQGARTEAFF. The CDR3, as DNA: TGTGCCAGCAGTTTAGCCCGACAGGGGGCGAGGACTGAAGCTTTCTTT.

Turning to this clonotype: No conserved phenylalanine or tryptophan ends this CDR3, so it is likely a read error. This chain uses TRBV5-1 with TRBJ2-1; 8 bases line up with TRBD2. The J segment lost 0 bases and the V segment lost 0 bases, leaving 2 bases of the junction unmatched. The CDR3 length is 16 residues. CDR1 is SGHRS and CDR2 is YFSETQ in the germline V gene. The CDR3 reads CASSLVAGSSYNEQFS. DNA of the CDR3: TGCGCCAGCAGCTTGGTAGCGGGGAGCTCCTACAATGAGCAGTTCTCC.

This clonotype was found a few times. The chain links TRBV29-1 to TRBJ2-3; D gene uncertain. This CDR3 contains 12 residues. Trimming cost V 3 bases and J 2 bases, with 6 bases left between them. Germline V gene data show CDR1 as SQVTM and CDR2 as ANQGSEA. CDR3 region: CSVEVNTDTQYF. In DNA, the CDR3 is TGCAGCGTTGAGGTGAACACAGATACGCAGTATTTT.

This clonotype was counted ten times or more. The rearrangement joins TRBV6-5 to TRBJ2-5, with TRBD1 as a possible D gene (6 bases). Per the germline V gene, CDR1 is MNHEY and CDR2 is SVGAGI. The germline V and J ends were trimmed by 6 bases and 3 bases, with 11 bases remaining between them. This CDR3 is built from 13 residues. The CDR3 protein is CASRFTGKETQYF. For the CDR3, the DNA is TGTGCCAGCAGATTCACAGGGAAAGAGACCCAGTACTTC.

In its sample, this clonotype was seen many times. The chain links TRBV4-1 to TRBJ2-2, with 8 bases that match TRBD2. CDR1 is MGHRA, CDR2 YSYEKL, per germline. This CDR3 is 15 amino acids long. Unmatched junction bases numbered 5, after V lost 1 base and J lost 7 bases. The CDR3 nucleotides are TGCGCCAGCAGCCAAGCGGGACTAGTTATCGGGGAGCTGTTTTTT. It encodes CASSQAGLVIGELFF.

The chain is built from TRBV21-1 and TRBJ2-7; the table's D call, TRBD1, has no DNA check behind it. TRBV21-1 is a pseudogene. The CDR3 runs 14 residues. The CDR3 is CASSGRDPTYEQYF. In nucleotides, the CDR3 is TGTGCCAGCAGCGGCCGGGACCCCACATACGAGCAGTACTTC.

In its sample, this clonotype was seen many times. The CDR3 loop reads CASSLPGGAYEQYF. The CDR3 nucleotides read TGCGCCAGCAGCCTCCCCGGGGGTGCCTACGAGCAGTACTTC. The genes are TRBV5-1 and TRBJ2-7; possible D gene TRBD2, 6 bases. CDR1 and CDR2 (germline): SGHRS, YFSETQ. The CDR3 is 14 residues long. Trimming cost V 4 bases and J 2 bases, with 13 bases left between them.

This clonotype was picked up a small number of times. The chain links TRBV11-2 to TRBJ2-1, with TRBD2 identical over 14 bases. Losses at the gene ends were 5 bases for V and 9 bases for J; bases not matched to a gene: 6. The CDR3 length is 15 residues. Germline V CDR1 and CDR2: SGHAT, FQNNGV. The CDR3 nucleotides read TGTGCCAGCAGCCGACTAGCGGGGGGGCCCGGTGAGCAGTTCTTC. Its protein product is CASSRLAGGPGEQFF.

This rearrangement joins TRBV20-1 to TRBJ2-1, with 12 bases that match TRBD2. The J segment lost 4 bases and the V segment lost 3 bases, leaving 4 bases of the junction unmatched. Germline V gene sequence: CDR1 DFQATT, CDR2 SNEGSKA (reference sequence). This CDR3 region has 15 residues. The CDR3 DNA is TGCAGTGCTAGGGGGGGACTAGCGGGTTACAATGAGCAGTTCTTC. This codes for CSARGGLAGYNEQFF.

This clonotype was observed many times. The rearrangement joins TRBV9 to TRBJ2-1; D perhaps matches TRBD1 (6 bases). The CDR3 loop spans 17 amino acids. CDR1 is SGDLS, CDR2 YYNGEE, per germline. Trimming pared 3 bases from V and 0 bases from J, leaving 16 bases between. The CDR3 reads CASSGNLDRSSYNEQFF. CDR3 DNA: TGTGCCAGCAGCGGCAACCTCGACAGGAGCTCCTACAATGAGCAGTTCTTC.

This clonotype was observed at least ten times. The chain carries TRBV5-4 and TRBJ2-3, with D possibly being TRBD2 (7 bases). V lost 6 bases, J lost 4 bases, and 21 bases lay in between. Germline V gene data show CDR1 as SGHNT and CDR2 as YYREEE (reference sequence). The length of the CDR3 is 16 residues. CDR3 bases: TGTGCCAGCACGCTGGGGGGGGCCGCACCCTCAGATACGCAGTATTTT. It codes for CASTLGGAAPSDTQYF.

This clonotype was recorded many times. This chain connects TRBV6-2 or TRBV6-3 to TRBJ2-5; a possible D gene is TRBD2 (6 bases). CDR3 size: 16 residues. Germline assignment: CDR1 MNHEY and CDR2 SVGEGT. With 5 bases removed from V and 1 base from J, the gap between germline ends came to 17 bases. The CDR3 DNA reads as TGTGCCAGCAGTGTCCTTGGGGCGGGGACCCAAGAGACCCAGTACTTC. Translation: CASSVLGAGTQETQYF.

A single count supports this clonotype. This sequence joins TRBV27 and TRBJ1-1, with TRBD1 as a possible D gene (6 bases). The length of the CDR3 is 15 residues. V dropped 2 bases and J dropped 1 base, with 11 bases sitting between them. CDR1 and CDR2 (germline): MNHEY, SMNVEV (reference sequence). The CDR3 DNA follows: TGTGCCAGCAGTTTAACAGCAGGGGAGAACACTGAAGCTTTCTTT. This encodes CASSLTAGENTEAFF.

This clonotype came up many times. The gene calls are TRBV5-8 and TRBJ2-7, with 8 positions matching TRBD2. Germline V gives CDR1 SGHTS, CDR2 YDEGEE. The V segment lost 1 base and the J segment 6 bases; nucleotides outside the gene matches: 15. The length of the CDR3 is 17 residues. The CDR3 loop is CASSLLERGIRPFEQYF. The CDR3 region has the DNA TGTGCCAGCAGCTTGCTGGAGCGGGGGATCCGGCCCTTCGAGCAGTACTTC. Supplemented by reference TRBV5-8 and TRBJ2-7, the full variable domain reads EAGVTQSPTHLIKTRGQQATLRCSPISGHTSVYWYQQALGLGLQFLLWYDEGEERNRGNFPPRFSGRQFPNYSSELNVNALELEDSALYLCASSLLERGIRPFEQYFGPGTRLTVT.

Remarks on this clonotype: The junction does not match germline at one end; this may be a read error. V and J are TRBV5-5 and TRBJ2-3; TRBD2 aligns across 11 bases. This CDR3 comprises 16 residues. Germline values: CDR1 SGHKS, CDR2 YYEKEE (reference sequence). Here the CDR3 DNA reads TGTGCCAGCAGCCGGCTAGCGGGGGGTCAGACAGGTTACCCGAGTTTT. It yields the protein CASSRLAGGQTGYPSF.

The rearrangement uses TRBV6-8 and TRBJ1-1, with unresolved D. Germline CDR1 MNHGY, CDR2 SAAAGT. The V end was cut by 8 bases, the J end by 1 base, with 14 bases between. This CDR3 is built from 14 residues. CDR3 nucleotide sequence: TGTGCCAGCTTAATCCCGACTAAGAACACTGAAGCTTTCTTT. Translating it yields CASLIPTKNTEAFF.